The clone carrying this T cell receptor (beta chain) was observed a few times. No antigen is known for it. This record belongs to a study of spatial heterogeneity in lung cancer. The study, taken as a whole, reports: Follow-up blood showed ubiquitous expanded tumor TCRs less than blood at resection did.

Time point denoted: sample taken at primary tumor resection. Sequencing was performed on whole RNA extracted from tumor and nontumor lung tissue, or from frozen PBMC, and the material was left unsorted. The donors, fewer than 95 patients with untreated early-stage non-small cell lung cancer, provided the samples. Each CDR3 protein is one row after TCRdb ran MiXCR on the 5' RACE reads. This table holds about 12,000 distinct CDR3 sequences, roughly 15% found once. This CDR3 has 13 residues. Trimming stripped 0 bases from V and 11 bases from J, with 14 bases between. CDR1 is SGHRS, CDR2 YFSETQ, per germline.

V usage is TRBV5-1 and J usage is TRBJ1-1, with D possibly being TRBD1 (5 bases). The origin of this receptor is a male donor with early-stage non-small cell lung cancer. Sequencing used PBMCs, obtained at surgery. The CDR3 protein is CASSLEGQLGAFF. The CDR3 coding sequence is TGCGCCAGCAGCTTGGAGGGGCAATTGGGGGCTTTCTTT.